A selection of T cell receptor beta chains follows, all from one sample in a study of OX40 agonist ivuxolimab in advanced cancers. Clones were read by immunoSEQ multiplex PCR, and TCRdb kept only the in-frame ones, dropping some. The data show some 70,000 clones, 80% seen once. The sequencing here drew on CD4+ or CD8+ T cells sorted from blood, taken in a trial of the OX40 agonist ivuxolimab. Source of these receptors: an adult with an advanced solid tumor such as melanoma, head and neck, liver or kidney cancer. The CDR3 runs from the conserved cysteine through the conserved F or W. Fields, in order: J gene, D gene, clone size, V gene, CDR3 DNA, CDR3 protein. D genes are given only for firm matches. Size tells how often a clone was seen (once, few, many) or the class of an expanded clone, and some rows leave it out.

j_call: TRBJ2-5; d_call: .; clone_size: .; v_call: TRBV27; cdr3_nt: TGTGCCAGCAGTTTACTCCCCCGAGAGGCAGGGAGAGAGACCCAGTACTTC; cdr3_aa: CASSLLPREAGRETQYF
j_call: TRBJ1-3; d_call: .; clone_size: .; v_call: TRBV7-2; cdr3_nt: TGTGCCAGCAGCCAAATCCTTCCCGGAAACACCATATATTTT; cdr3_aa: CASSQILPGNTIYF
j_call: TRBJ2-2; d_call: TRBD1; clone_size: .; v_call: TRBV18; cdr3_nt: TGTGCCAGCTCCCAAGGACAGGGGGCCACCGGGGAGCTGTTTTTT; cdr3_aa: CASSQGQGATGELFF
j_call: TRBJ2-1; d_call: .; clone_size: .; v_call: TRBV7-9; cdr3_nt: TGTGCCAGCAGCTTAGGCGGGTTTGTAAATGAGCAGTTCTTC; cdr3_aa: CASSLGGFVNEQFF
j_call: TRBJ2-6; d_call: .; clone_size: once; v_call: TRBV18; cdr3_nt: TGTGCCAGCTCACGAGAGCTCTCTGGGGCCAACGTCCTGACTTTC; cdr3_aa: CASSRELSGANVLTF
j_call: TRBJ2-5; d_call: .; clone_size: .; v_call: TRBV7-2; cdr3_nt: TGTGCCAGCAGCTTAGGCCAAGAAGAGACCCAGTACTTC; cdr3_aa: CASSLGQEETQYF
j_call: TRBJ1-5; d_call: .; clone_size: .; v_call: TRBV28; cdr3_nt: TGTGCCACCGGGGGGGGGCAAGGTCAGCCCCAGCATTTT; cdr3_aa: CATGGGQGQPQHF
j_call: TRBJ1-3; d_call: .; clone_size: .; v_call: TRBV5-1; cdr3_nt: TGCGCCAGCAGCCCCCTCCCTTCTGGGGGAAACACCATATATTTT; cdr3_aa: CASSPLPSGGNTIYF
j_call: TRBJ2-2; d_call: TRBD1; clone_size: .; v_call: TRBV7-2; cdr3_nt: TGTGCCAGCAGCCAGGGGGCGGGTACCGGGGAGCTGTTTTTT; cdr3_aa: CASSQGAGTGELFF
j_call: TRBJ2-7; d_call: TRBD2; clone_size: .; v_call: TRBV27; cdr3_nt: TGTGCCAGCAGGCGCAAAACTAGCGGCCCCTACGAGCAGTACTTC; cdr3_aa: CASRRKTSGPYEQYF
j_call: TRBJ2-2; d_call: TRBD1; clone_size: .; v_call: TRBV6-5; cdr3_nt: TGTGCCAGCAGGACAGGGGGCGGCACCGGGGAGCTGTTTTTT; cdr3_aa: CASRTGGGTGELFF
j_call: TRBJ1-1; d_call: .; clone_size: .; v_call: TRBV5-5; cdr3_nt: TGTGCCAGCAGCTTCGCAGGGACGAACACTGAAGCTTTCTTT; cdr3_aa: CASSFAGTNTEAFF
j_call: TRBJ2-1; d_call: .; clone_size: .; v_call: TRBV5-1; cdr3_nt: TGCGCCAGCAGCTTGGAAGGGCTCAATGAGCAGTTCTTC; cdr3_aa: CASSLEGLNEQFF
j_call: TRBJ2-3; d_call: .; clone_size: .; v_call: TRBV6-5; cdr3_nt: TGTGCCAGCAGTTTTTCAGACCGGTCGGATACGCAGTATTTT; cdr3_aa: CASSFSDRSDTQYF
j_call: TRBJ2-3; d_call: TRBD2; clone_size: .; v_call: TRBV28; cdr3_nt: TGTGCCAGCACTAAAGGGGGGACTAGCGGCACAGATACGCAGTATTTT; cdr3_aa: CASTKGGTSGTDTQYF
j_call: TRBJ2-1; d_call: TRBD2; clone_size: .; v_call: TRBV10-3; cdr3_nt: TGTGCCATCAGTGAGTCGGCGGGACTAGCGGGAGCGAATGAGCAGTTCTTC; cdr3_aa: CAISESAGLAGANEQFF
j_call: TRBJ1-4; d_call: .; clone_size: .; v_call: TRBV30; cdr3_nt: TGTGCCTGGAGGGACCCGGGCCCCAGAAATGAAAAACTGTTTTTT; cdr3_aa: CAWRDPGPRNEKLFF
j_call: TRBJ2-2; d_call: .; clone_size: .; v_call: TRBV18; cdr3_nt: TGTGCCAGCTCGCCCCCCGGTAAGACGAACACCGGGGAGCTGTTTTTT; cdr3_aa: CASSPPGKTNTGELFF
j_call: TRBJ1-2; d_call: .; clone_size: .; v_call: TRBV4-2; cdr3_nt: TGTGCCAGCAGCCAAGAGGGCGCAGCATTAACGTATGGCTACACCTTC; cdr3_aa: CASSQEGAALTYGYTF
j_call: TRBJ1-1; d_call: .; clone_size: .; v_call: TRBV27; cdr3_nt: TGTGCCAGCAGGCCCCTCGGGTTAACGGACACTGAAGCTTTCTTT; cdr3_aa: CASRPLGLTDTEAFF
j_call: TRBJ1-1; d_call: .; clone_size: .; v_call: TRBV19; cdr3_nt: TGTGCCAGTAATAACCGGGAGGCCACTGAAGCTTTCTTT; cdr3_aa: CASNNREATEAFF
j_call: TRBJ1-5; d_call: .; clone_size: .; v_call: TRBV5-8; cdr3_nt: TGTGCCAGCAGCTTAAGCAATCAGCCCCAGCATTTT; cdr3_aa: CASSLSNQPQHF
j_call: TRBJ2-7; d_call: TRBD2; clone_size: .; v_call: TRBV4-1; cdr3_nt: TGCGCCAGCAGCCTAACACTAGCGGGGGACTACGAGCAGTACTTC; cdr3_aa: CASSLTLAGDYEQYF
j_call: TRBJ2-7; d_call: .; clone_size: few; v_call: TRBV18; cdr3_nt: TGTGCCAGCTCACCACGGGTACAGGATACCTACGAGCAGTACTTC; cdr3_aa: CASSPRVQDTYEQYF
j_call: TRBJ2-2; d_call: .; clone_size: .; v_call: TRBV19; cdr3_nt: TGTGCCAGTTCGCGAGGCGTACGGGGCACCGGGGAGCTGTTTTTT; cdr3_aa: CASSRGVRGTGELFF
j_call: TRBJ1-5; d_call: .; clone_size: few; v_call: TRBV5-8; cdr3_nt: TGTGCCAGCAGCTTTACACGGTATTATAGCAATCAGCCCCAGCATTTT; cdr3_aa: CASSFTRYYSNQPQHF
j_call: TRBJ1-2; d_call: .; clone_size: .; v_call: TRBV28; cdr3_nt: TGTGCCAGCAGTTTAGTGAGCGGGTACACCTTC; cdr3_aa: CASSLVSGYTF
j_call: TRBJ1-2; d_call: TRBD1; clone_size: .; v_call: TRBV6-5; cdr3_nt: TGTGCCAGCAGTAAGCCTCCGGGACAGGATGGCTACACCTTC; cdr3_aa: CASSKPPGQDGYTF
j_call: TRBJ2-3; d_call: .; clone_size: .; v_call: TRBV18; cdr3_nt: TGTGCCAGCTCACCAGGGCTCAGCACAGATACGCAGTATTTT; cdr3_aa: CASSPGLSTDTQYF
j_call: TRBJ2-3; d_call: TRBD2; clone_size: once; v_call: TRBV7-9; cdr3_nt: TGTGCCAGCAGCGAGGGACTAGCGTTGAAGGCAGATACGCAGTATTTT; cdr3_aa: CASSEGLALKADTQYF
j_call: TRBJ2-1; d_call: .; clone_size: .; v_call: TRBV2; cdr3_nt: TGTGCCAGCAGCAGTTATAATGAGCAGTTCTTC; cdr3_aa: CASSSYNEQFF
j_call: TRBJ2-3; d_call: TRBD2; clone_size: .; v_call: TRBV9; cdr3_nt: TGTGCCAGCAGCGTCGGGACTAGCGGGAGGACAGATACGCAGTATTTT; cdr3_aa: CASSVGTSGRTDTQYF
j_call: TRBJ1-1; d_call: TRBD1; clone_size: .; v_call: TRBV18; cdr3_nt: TGTGCCAGCTCACCGAAGCAGGGGGCTGAAGCTTTCTTT; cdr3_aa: CASSPKQGAEAFF
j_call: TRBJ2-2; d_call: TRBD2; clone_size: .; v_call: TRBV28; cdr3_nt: TGTGCCAGCAGTCCTGGGACTAGCGACACCGGGGAGCTGTTTTTT; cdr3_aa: CASSPGTSDTGELFF
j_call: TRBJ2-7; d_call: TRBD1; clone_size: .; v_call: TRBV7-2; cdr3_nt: TGTGCCAGCAGCTGGGGACAGGGGAACGAGCAGTACTTC; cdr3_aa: CASSWGQGNEQYF
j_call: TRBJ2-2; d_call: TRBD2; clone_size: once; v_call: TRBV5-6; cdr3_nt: TGTGCCAGCAGCTTGGGGCTAGCGGGGACCGGGGAGCTGTTTTTT; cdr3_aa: CASSLGLAGTGELFF
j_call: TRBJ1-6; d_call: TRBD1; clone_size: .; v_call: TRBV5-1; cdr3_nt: TGCGCCAGCAGCCAGGACAGGGCGAGCTCCTATAATTCACCCCTCCACTTT; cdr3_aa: CASSQDRASSYNSPLHF